The 26 T cell receptor beta chains below all came from one sample that was sequenced in a study of blood T cell repertoires in COVID-19. TCRdb's table, derived via immunoSEQ multiplex PCR, lists solely in-frame clones and lacks some. The data contain some 380,000 clones, around 87% of them singletons. Material: PBMCs or T cells enriched from blood (not recorded which). The receptors stem from a young man who had recovered from COVID-19.

CDR3 sequence: CASSLSRGARAIQYF. The CDR3 DNA reads as TGTGCCAGCAGTTTATCCCGGGGAGCCCGGGCCATTCAGTACTTC. This chain connects TRBV27 to TRBJ2-4, with a possible D match to TRBD2 (5 bases). Germline CDR1 is MNHEY and CDR2 is SMNVEV (reference sequence). V lost 0 bases and J lost 9, with 15 bases in between. The CDR3 sequence is 15 residues long.

This sequence joins TRBV11-2 and TRBJ2-7; the D gene is possibly TRBD1 (6 bases). CDR3 length: 14 residues. V lost 1 base, J lost 7 bases, and 14 bases lay in between. Looked up from germline, CDR1 is SGHAT and CDR2 is FQNNGV. CDR3 bases: TGTGCCAGCAGCTTAGTGACAGGACGAGGTGAGCAGTACTTC. This translates into CASSLVTGRGEQYF.

The rearrangement joins TRBV18 to TRBJ1-5; D possibly corresponds to TRBD1 (5 bases). The CDR3 sequence is 16 residues long. With 0 bases removed from V and 4 bases from J, the gap between germline ends came to 13 bases. From germline, CDR1 is KGHSH and CDR2 LQKENI. CDR3 in amino acids: CASSPPNAGINQPQHF. The CDR3 nucleotides read TGTGCCAGCTCACCACCGAACGCAGGGATAAATCAGCCCCAGCATTTT.

The V gene is TRBV4-3, the J gene TRBJ1-1; 7 bases line up with TRBD1. V lost 1 base to trimming and J lost 0 bases; unmatched junction nucleotides: 17. Germline assignment: CDR1 LGHNA and CDR2 YSLEER. The CDR3 covers 20 residues. The CDR3 is CASSQGEQGQRVLMNTEAFF. The CDR3 nucleotides read TGCGCCAGCAGCCAAGGTGAGCAGGGACAGCGGGTGCTCATGAACACTGAAGCTTTCTTT.

This sequence joins TRBV7-9 and TRBJ1-1; 8 nucleotides line up with TRBD1. The CDR3 length is 15 residues. Germline trimming cut 4 bases from V and 7 bases from J; bases unmatched to any gene: 11. CDR1 and CDR2 from the germline V gene are SEHNR and FQNEAQ (reference sequence). The CDR3: CASSWAGGLRGEAFF. Written as DNA, the CDR3 is TGTGCCAGCAGCTGGGCAGGGGGCCTTAGGGGTGAAGCTTTCTTT.

Points on this clone: Other DNA sequences from this sample encode an identical CDR3 as well. V is TRBV2 and J is TRBJ2-2; tentative D call: TRBD1 (6 bases). The V end lost 8 bases, the J end lost 1 base, and 8 bases lay between the germline ends. The CDR3 runs to 13 residues. CDR1 is SNHLY and CDR2 is FYNNEI in the germline V gene. CDR3 region: CASSGQNTGELFF. Here the CDR3 DNA reads TGTGCCAGCTCGGGACAGAACACCGGGGAGCTGTTTTTT. Variable domain in full (rest from reference TRBV2 and TRBJ2-2): EPEVTQTPSHQVTQMGQEVILRCVPISNHLYFYWYRQILGQKVEFLVSFYNNEISEKSEIFDDQFSVERPDGSNFTLKIRSTKLEDSAMYFCASSGQNTGELFFGEGSRLTVL.

The chain couples TRBV29-1 to TRBJ1-1; tentatively, D is TRBD1 (6 bases). CDR1 and CDR2 from the germline V gene are SQVTM and ANQGSEA. V was shortened by 7 bases and J by 1 base, with 10 bases between the two germline ends. The CDR3 is 12 amino acids. The CDR3 protein is CSALQGNTEAFF. CDR3 sequence (DNA): TGCAGCGCTTTACAGGGGAACACTGAAGCTTTCTTT.

This chain connects TRBV25-1 to TRBJ2-2; 9 bases match TRBD1. Germline V gene lookup returns CDR1 MGHDK and CDR2 SYGVNS. The junction had 6 bases not matched to a gene; V was cut back by 2 bases and J by 5 bases. The CDR3 extends over 16 amino acids. As DNA, the CDR3 is TGTGCCAGCAGTGAACCACAGGGGGCAGGGACCGGGGAGCTGTTTTTT. It specifies CASSEPQGAGTGELFF.

The chain links TRBV24-1 to TRBJ2-7; D may be TRBD2 (6 bases). The germline gives CDR1 KGHDR, CDR2 SFDVKD. Trimming left V 2 bases short and J 8 bases short, with 15 bases between. CDR3 length equals 14 residues. CDR3 residues: CATSDSRDSGKQYF. The CDR3, as DNA: TGTGCCACCAGTGATTCTCGGGACTCCGGGAAGCAGTACTTC.

This chain joins TRBV19 and TRBJ2-2; D possibly corresponds to TRBD2 (6 bases). CDR1 LNHDA and CDR2 SQIVND come from the germline V gene (reference sequence). This CDR3 contains 14 residues. Trimming cost V 5 bases and J 7 bases, with 14 bases left between them. CDR3 protein: CASSAQRAGGELFF. As DNA, the CDR3 is TGTGCCAGTAGTGCCCAGCGAGCGGGCGGGGAGCTGTTTTTT.

This rearrangement joins TRBV9 to TRBJ1-3; D unclear. The CDR3 is made up of 14 amino acids. Trimming cost V 7 bases and J 0 bases, with 11 bases left between them. Germline assignment: CDR1 SGDLS and CDR2 YYNGEE. CDR3 coding DNA: TGTGCCAGCGGGAGATCCTCCTCTGGAAACACCATATATTTT. Residues: CASGRSSSGNTIYF.

The V and J genes are TRBV29-1 and TRBJ2-2, with 7 bases identical to TRBD1. Germline V gene data show CDR1 as SQVTM and CDR2 as ANQGSEA. CDR3 length: 14 amino acids. V lost 7 bases and J lost 4; bases outside the gene matches: 9. The CDR3 protein is CSAEQAGGTGELFF. In nucleotides, the CDR3 is TGCAGCGCCGAACAGGCAGGGGGCACCGGGGAGCTGTTTTTT.

The rearrangement joins TRBV18 to TRBJ1-4; TRBD1 matches at 9 bases. The CDR3 length is 15 residues. The J segment lost 8 bases and the V segment lost 6 bases, leaving 10 bases of the junction unmatched. Looked up from germline, CDR1 is KGHSH and CDR2 is LQKENI. The CDR3 is CASSSTGQGLEKLFF. In DNA form, the CDR3 reads TGTGCCAGCTCGTCCACAGGACAGGGGCTGGAAAAACTGTTTTTT.

The chain employs TRBV20-1 and TRBJ2-5; D is perhaps TRBD2 (6 bases). Trimming took 3 bases from V and 5 from J, leaving 13 bases between them. Germline-derived CDR1 and CDR2 are DFQATT and SNEGSKA (reference sequence). The CDR3 extends over 13 amino acids. CDR3 bases: TGCAGTGCTAGTCTCGGGGGAGTGGAGACCCAGTACTTC. The encoded protein is CSASLGGVETQYF.

The CDR3 is CAISWEENTEAFF. CDR3 DNA sequence: TGTGCCATCTCATGGGAGGAGAACACTGAAGCTTTCTTT. The chain is built from TRBV10-3 and TRBJ1-1; no clear D gene. Germline V lookup: CDR1 ENHRY, CDR2 SYGVKD. There are 13 residues in the CDR3. Trimming stripped 8 bases from V and 1 base from J, with 11 bases between.

V is TRBV5-1 and J is TRBJ1-1; D possibly corresponds to TRBD1 (6 bases). Germline values: CDR1 SGHRS, CDR2 YFSETQ. The V gene lost 1 base and the J gene lost 8 bases, with 9 bases spanning the gap. The CDR3 is 12 amino acids. CDR3 sequence: CASSLRGAEAFF. As DNA, the CDR3 is TGCGCCAGCAGCTTGCGGGGGGCGGAAGCTTTCTTT.

This chain connects TRBV10-3 to TRBJ2-3; maybe TRBD1 (8 bases). The CDR3 totals 14 residues. CDR1 and CDR2 from the germline V gene are ENHRY and SYGVKD. V lost 8 bases and J 3 bases, leaving 15 bases between the germline ends. DNA of the CDR3: TGTGCCATCGGTCTACAGGGGGGGACAGATACGCAGTATTTT. Translating gives CAIGLQGGTDTQYF.

The J gene is TRBJ1-5, the V gene TRBV6-4; D is possibly TRBD1 (6 bases). The CDR3 sequence is 16 residues long. Trimming took 6 bases from V and 5 from J, leaving 20 bases between them. Germline V gene lookup returns CDR1 MRHNA and CDR2 SNTAGT. CDR3 DNA: TGTGCCAGCAGGAAACAGTTTCACAGGGCGCATCAGCCCCAGCATTTT. It specifies CASRKQFHRAHQPQHF.

This chain joins TRBV19 and TRBJ1-2, with a possible D match to TRBD1 (6 bases). The V gene's germline CDR1 is LNHDA and CDR2 SQIVND (reference sequence). V dropped 5 bases and J dropped 4 bases, with 14 bases sitting between them. This CDR3 is 14 amino acids long. CDR3 sequence: CASSLHRDIYGYTF. In DNA form, the CDR3 reads TGTGCCAGTAGTCTACACCGGGACATCTATGGCTACACCTTC.

The V and J genes are TRBV19 and TRBJ1-1; possible D gene TRBD1, 5 bases. This CDR3 region has 14 residues. The V end was cut by 5 bases, the J end by 0 bases, with 10 bases between. Germline V lookup: CDR1 LNHDA, CDR2 SQIVND (reference sequence). This CDR3 reads CASSVGGVNTEAFF. In nucleotides, the CDR3 is TGTGCCAGTAGTGTGGGGGGGGTGAACACTGAAGCTTTCTTT. The full variable domain, its missing parts supplied by reference TRBV19 and TRBJ1-1, is DGGITQSPKYLFRKEGQNVTLSCEQNLNHDAMYWYRQDPGQGLRLIYYSQIVNDFQKGDIAEGYSVSREKKESFPLTVTSAQKNPTAFYLCASSVGGVNTEAFFGQGTRLTVV.

This clone was found once. The chain has TRBV3-1 (or the pseudogene TRBV3-2) and TRBJ2-7; D unclear. Germline V CDR1 and CDR2: LGHDT, YNNKEL (reference sequence). The CDR3 consists of 12 residues. V lost 4 bases and J lost 4, with 8 bases in between. For the CDR3, the DNA is TGTGCCAGCAGCCCTACTACGTACGAGCAGTACTTC. This encodes CASSPTTYEQYF.

The chain uses TRBV10-3 and TRBJ2-6; 7 bases are a match to TRBD1. CDR1 is ENHRY, CDR2 SYGVKD, per germline. The CDR3 is 15 residues long. V was clipped by 6 bases and J by 0 bases; unmatched bases: 2. DNA for the CDR3: TGTGCCATCAGCCAGGGGGTCTCTGGGGCCAACGTCCTGACTTTC. Its translation is CAISQGVSGANVLTF.

The chain couples TRBV19 to TRBJ1-5; 8 nucleotides align to TRBD1. The V segment lost 5 bases and the J segment 0 bases; nucleotides outside the gene matches: 9. From germline, CDR1 is LNHDA and CDR2 SQIVND (reference sequence). CDR3 size: 17 residues. The CDR3 loop is CASSSLRDRYSNQPQHF. The CDR3 DNA reads TGTGCCAGTAGTTCCCTGCGGGACAGGTATAGCAATCAGCCCCAGCATTTT. Complete variable domain (other parts from reference TRBV19 and TRBJ1-5): DGGITQSPKYLFRKEGQNVTLSCEQNLNHDAMYWYRQDPGQGLRLIYYSQIVNDFQKGDIAEGYSVSREKKESFPLTVTSAQKNPTAFYLCASSSLRDRYSNQPQHFGDGTRLSIL.

This chain joins TRBV3-1 (or the pseudogene TRBV3-2) and TRBJ1-6; D not certain. The ends were cut back, 0 bases at V and 5 bases at J, with 8 bases in the middle. The CDR3 covers 15 residues. Looked up from germline, CDR1 is LGHDT and CDR2 is YNNKEL (reference sequence). The CDR3, as DNA: TGTGCCAGCAGCCAAGATCACAATAATAATTCACCCCTCCACTTT. Its translation: CASSQDHNNNSPLHF.

V and J are TRBV28 and TRBJ1-1, with TRBD1 matching over 10 bases. With V trimmed by 9 bases and J by 6 bases, 7 bases remained unmatched. This CDR3 has 13 amino acids. Germline V gene lookup returns CDR1 MDHEN and CDR2 SYDVKM. DNA for the CDR3: TGTGCCAGTCGGACAGGGGGTTCCCCTGAAGCTTTCTTT. The encoded protein is CASRTGGSPEAFF.

The rearrangement links TRBV7-9 to TRBJ2-1, with TRBD2 as a possible D gene (6 bases). Germline loops: CDR1 SEHNR, CDR2 FQNEAQ (reference sequence). The CDR3 consists of 13 residues. The V end was cut by 4 bases, the J end by 9 bases, with 13 bases between. The CDR3 nucleotides are TGTGCCAGCAGCTACCGGGGACTTAGTGAGCAGTTCTTC. Encoded protein: CASSYRGLSEQFF.